These 28 T cell receptor beta chains were sequenced from one sample in a study of T cells in Graves' hyperthyroidism and ophthalmopathy (dated by TCRdb to about 2019). Receptors were amplified or captured by multiplex PCR. The sequencing machine was an Illumina HiSeq 2000. The TCR beta CDR3 regions were amplified from RNA transcripts. For the first round of RT-PCR on the TCR CDR3, the HTBI primer set was used together with the Qiagen OneStep RT-PCR kit. The raw public reads went through TCRdb reprocessing: fastp at Q25, MiXCR clone calling, in-frame beta chains kept. Under each unique CDR3 protein, matching rows form one entry showing the most common genes and DNA. Here the sample has more than 550,000 distinct CDR3 sequences; around 16% occur a single time. The ten most abundant clones make up about a sixth of the sample. The material sequenced was blood. All receptors come from a man aged 50 or older with Graves' hyperthyroidism.

The chain employs TRBV30 and TRBJ2-3, with a possible D match to TRBD2 (6 bases). Germline V CDR1 and CDR2: GTSNPN, SVGIG (reference sequence). The CDR3 length is 14 residues. The CDR3 DNA is TGTGCTATCGCGGCGGGAAACCCCACAGATACGCAGTATTTT. It encodes CAIAAGNPTDTQYF.

This rearrangement joins TRBV10-1 to TRBJ2-1, with D hard to call. V shed 4 bases and J shed 4 bases, with 11 bases lying between them. This CDR3 has 14 amino acids. Germline CDR1 is WNHNN and CDR2 is SYGVQD (reference sequence). As DNA, the CDR3 is TGCGCCAGCAGTGGAACGAGGAATTACAATGAGCAGTTCTTC. Its protein is CASSGTRNYNEQFF.

This clonotype was picked up many times. V usage is TRBV6-1 and J usage is TRBJ1-2, with D maybe TRBD1 (6 bases). V was pared by 6 bases and J by 8 bases, with 16 bases between. The CDR3 contains 13 residues. Germline assignment: CDR1 MNHNS and CDR2 SASEGT. CDR3 nucleotide sequence: TGTGCCAGCAGCAGCACAGGGACGGAAGGCTACACCTTC. Its protein product is CASSSTGTEGYTF.

This clonotype was counted only a few times. This chain links TRBV20-1 with TRBJ2-7, with D possibly being TRBD2 (6 bases). The V gene's germline CDR1 is DFQATT and CDR2 SNEGSKA (reference sequence). The CDR3 loop spans 14 amino acids. V lost 3 bases and J 5 bases, leaving 17 bases between the germline ends. CDR3: CSASLELAINEQYF. The CDR3 DNA is TGCAGTGCTAGCTTAGAACTAGCAATTAACGAGCAGTACTTC.

The chain links TRBV5-4 to TRBJ2-1; 8 bases fit TRBD2. The J segment lost 4 bases and the V segment lost 4 bases, leaving 7 bases of the junction unmatched. There are 15 residues in the CDR3. CDR1 SGHNT and CDR2 YYREEE come from the germline V gene (reference sequence). CDR3 sequence reads: CASSAGGGGYNEQFF. CDR3 DNA sequence: TGTGCCAGCAGCGCCGGGGGGGGGGGATACAATGAGCAGTTCTTC. Full variable domain (missing parts from reference TRBV5-4 and TRBJ2-1): ETGVTQSPTHLIKTRGQQVTLRCSSQSGHNTVSWYQQALGQGPQFIFQYYREEENGRGNFPPRFSGLQFPNYSSELNVNALELDDSALYLCASSAGGGGYNEQFFGPGTRLTVL.

The sample holds a few counts of this clonotype. The CDR3 sequence is CASSQVLGQGEKLFF. DNA of the CDR3: TGTGCCAGCAGCCAAGTTTTGGGGCAGGGGGAAAAACTGTTTTTT. The chain couples TRBV3-1 to TRBJ1-4; a possible D gene is TRBD1 (6 bases). CDR3 length: 15 amino acids. Germline CDR1 and CDR2: LGHDT and YNNKEL (reference sequence). The ends were cut back, 1 base at V and 8 bases at J, with 14 bases in the middle.

This clonotype came up many times. The chain combines TRBV14 with TRBJ2-4, with D possibly matching TRBD1 (6 bases). Trimming removed 0 bases from V and 9 bases from J, with 18 bases in between. CDR1 SGHDN and CDR2 FVKESK come from the germline V gene. This CDR3 spans 16 amino acids. In DNA form, the CDR3 reads TGTGCCAGCAGCCAAGATCGAGGCAGGGGATTTGGCATTCAGTACTTC. Its translation is CASSQDRGRGFGIQYF.

This clonotype was seen many times. The chain combines TRBV25-1 with TRBJ2-1; D unclear. The CDR3 covers 14 residues. CDR1 is MGHDK, CDR2 SYGVNS, per germline. Trimming took off 8 bases at V and 4 bases at J, with 15 bases between the two ends. The CDR3, as DNA: TGTGCCAGCCGCCAGGCAGGCTGGTACAATGAGCAGTTCTTC. This gives the protein CASRQAGWYNEQFF. Full variable domain (remainder filled in from reference TRBV25-1 and TRBJ2-1): EADIYQTPRYLVIGTGKKITLECSQTMGHDKMYWYQQDPGMELHLIHYSYGVNSTEKGDLSSESTVSRIRTEHFPLTLESARPSHTSQYLCASRQAGWYNEQFFGPGTRLTVL.

A note on this clonotype: An end of the junction differs from the germline gene, which may be a read error. This rearrangement joins TRBV9 to TRBJ2-1, with a tentative D call TRBD2 (6 bases). CDR3 length equals 14 residues. Germline CDR1 and CDR2: SGDLS and YYNGEE. CDR3 nucleotides: TGTGCCAGCAGCGGCCGGGACTCCCACAATGAGCAGTTCTTC. This codes for CASSGRDSHNEQFF.

In this sample, this clonotype turned up many times. The chain uses TRBV20-1 and TRBJ2-4, with D uncertain. V was trimmed by 1 base and J by 0 bases, leaving 13 bases between them. Germline V gene data show CDR1 as DFQATT and CDR2 as SNEGSKA (reference sequence). The CDR3 consists of 16 residues. The CDR3 DNA follows: TGCAGTGCTAGAGTAGATGGTTCACTAGCCAAAAACATTCAGTACTTC. Its protein product is CSARVDGSLAKNIQYF.

This chain connects TRBV19 to TRBJ2-1, with 14 bases that match TRBD2. The CDR3 covers 16 residues. The V and J ends lost 4 bases and 2 bases, in that order; junction bases with no gene match: 1. Germline V gene lookup returns CDR1 LNHDA and CDR2 SQIVND (reference sequence). Here the CDR3 DNA reads TGTGCCAGTAGTAAGACTAGCGGGAGGGCCTACAATGAGCAGTTCTTC. Protein product: CASSKTSGRAYNEQFF.

The sample holds a few counts of this clonotype. The rearrangement links TRBV6-2 or TRBV6-3 to TRBJ1-1; D gene uncertain. Germline V gives CDR1 MNHEY, CDR2 SVGEGT. This CDR3 spans 15 amino acids. V lost 5 bases to trimming and J lost 0 bases, with 13 bases between them. CDR3 amino acids: CASSPRRKMNTEAFF. The CDR3 DNA follows: TGTGCCAGCAGTCCGCGACGGAAGATGAACACTGAAGCTTTCTTT.

This sequence joins TRBV5-1 and TRBJ2-7, with D unclear. Germline assignment: CDR1 SGHRS and CDR2 YFSETQ. CDR3 length equals 15 residues. Trimming stripped 0 bases from V and 3 bases from J, with 13 bases between. CDR3 DNA sequence: TGCGCCAGCAGCTTGGGGTTGACGATAGACTACGAGCAGTACTTC. It encodes CASSLGLTIDYEQYF. The variable domain in full, completed from reference TRBV5-1 and TRBJ2-7, reads KAGVTQTPRYLIKTRGQQVTLSCSPISGHRSVSWYQQTPGQGLQFLFEYFSETQRNKGNFPGRFSGRQFSNSRSEMNVSTLELGDSALYLCASSLGLTIDYEQYFGPGTRLTVT.

As regards this clonotype: It may be a read error: a sequence one base away is much more abundant. The chain carries TRBV20-1 and TRBJ2-5; 7 bases fit TRBD2. This CDR3 is built from 16 residues. From germline, CDR1 is DFQATT and CDR2 SNEGSKA (reference sequence). CDR3 sequence reads: CSTRDHGGGREGTQYF. CDR3 bases: TGCAGTACTAGAGATCATGGGGGGGGAAGAGAAGGGACCCAGTACTTC.

This clonotype showed up many times. The chain carries TRBV28 and TRBJ2-7, with 7 bases matching TRBD2. This CDR3 has 15 residues. CDR1 MDHEN and CDR2 SYDVKM come from the germline V gene. After removal of 3 bases from V and 0 bases from J, the junction contained 5 bases not matched to a gene. The CDR3, as DNA: TGTGCCAGCAGTTTGTCGGGAGGAAACTCCTACGAGCAGTACTTC. It yields the protein CASSLSGGNSYEQYF. Combining the CDR3 with reference TRBV28 and TRBJ2-7 gives the whole variable domain DVKVTQSSRYLVKRTGEKVFLECVQDMDHENMFWYRQDPGLGLRLIYFSYDVKMKEKGDIPEGYSVSREKKERFSLILESASTNQTSMYLCASSLSGGNSYEQYFGPGTRLTVT.

This clonotype was counted at least ten times. DNA for the CDR3: TGTGCCAGCAGCCTCGCGGCAGGGCCTACCTCCCTTCAGTACTTC. Its protein is CASSLAAGPTSLQYF. V is TRBV5-5 and J is TRBJ2-4; D is perhaps TRBD1 (5 bases). Germline-derived CDR1 and CDR2 are SGHKS and YYEKEE (reference sequence). Trimming took 4 bases from V and 11 from J, leaving 22 bases between them. This CDR3 comprises 15 residues.

This clonotype was observed at least ten times. This chain links TRBV12-3 or TRBV12-4 with TRBJ1-2; unclear D gene. This CDR3 is built from 14 residues. Deletions cut 6 bases from V and 2 bases from J, with 13 bases between. In DNA, the CDR3 is TGTGCCAGCAGACCCGACAACGTAAACTATGGCTACACCTTC. This translates into CASRPDNVNYGYTF.

This clonotype was recorded at least ten times. The rearrangement links TRBV7-2 to TRBJ2-7; D call uncertain. The germline V gene has CDR1 SGHTA and CDR2 FQGNSA. The CDR3 loop spans 13 amino acids. The V end was cut by 6 bases, the J end by 0 bases, with 9 bases between. CDR3: CASRPASSYEQYF. CDR3 DNA: TGTGCCAGCAGGCCAGCCAGCTCCTACGAGCAGTACTTC.

The table lists this clonotype with a few counts. The chain couples TRBV6-1 to TRBJ1-1; TRBD1 might be the D (6 bases). CDR3 length: 11 residues. Germline CDR1 and CDR2: MNHNS and SASEGT. Between the trimmed V and J ends, which lost 5 bases and 11 bases, there was a span of 12 bases. Here the CDR3 DNA reads TGTGCCAGCAGTTACGAGGGGGACGCTTTCTTT. Translation: CASSYEGDAFF.

Comments on this clonotype: At one of its ends the junction is not consistent with the germline gene, which may arise from a read error. The chain recombines TRBV27 with TRBJ2-1; D unresolved. This CDR3 region has 14 residues. The germline gives CDR1 MNHEY, CDR2 SMNVEV (reference sequence). The CDR3 DNA follows: TGTGCCGGCAGTTTATCCGGCGCCTACAATGAGCAGTTCTTC. It codes for CAGSLSGAYNEQFF.

In this sample, this clonotype turned up many times. CDR3 coding DNA: TGCAGCGTGGGGGGGACTAGCGGGAGCAATGAGCAGTTCTTC. Translating gives CSVGGTSGSNEQFF. The J gene is TRBJ2-1, the V gene TRBV29-1; 14 nucleotides line up with TRBD2. CDR3 size: 14 residues. The trim removed 6 bases at V and 6 bases at J, leaving 4 bases unmatched. The germline gives CDR1 SQVTM, CDR2 ANQGSEA.

This clonotype was counted a few times. V and J are TRBV5-1 and TRBJ2-7, with 7 nucleotides matching TRBD1. With V trimmed by 0 bases and J by 5 bases, 17 bases remained unmatched. The CDR3 runs to 18 residues. Germline lookup yields CDR1 SGHRS and CDR2 YFSETQ. In nucleotides, the CDR3 is TGCGCCAGCAGCTTGGAGGCCCTAGGGGGCGCGTTCTTTCACGAGCAGTACTTC. Translating it yields CASSLEALGGAFFHEQYF.

This clonotype has at least ten counts. The rearrangement uses TRBV7-8 and TRBJ2-6, with D perhaps TRBD2 (7 bases). Germline V gene lookup returns CDR1 SGHVS and CDR2 FQNEAQ. The CDR3 totals 18 residues. V lost 5 bases, J lost 2 bases, and 19 bases lay in between. CDR3 coding DNA: TGTGCCAGCAGCCCAGAGGGGGGGTTTTTGGCTGGGGCCAACGTCCTGACTTTC. Encoded protein: CASSPEGGFLAGANVLTF.

The chain joins TRBV20-1 to TRBJ2-5, with a tentative D call TRBD1 (6 bases). Germline lookup yields CDR1 DFQATT and CDR2 SNEGSKA (reference sequence). This CDR3 has 15 residues. V lost 1 base and J 3 bases, leaving 15 bases between the germline ends. CDR3 in DNA: TGCAGTGCTAGAGGGGCAGGGGCCGGCAAAGAGACCCAGTACTTC. This sequence encodes CSARGAGAGKETQYF.

The chain carries TRBV24-1 and TRBJ2-1; TRBD2 agrees at 8 bases. In germline, CDR1 is KGHDR, CDR2 SFDVKD. Losses at the gene ends were 5 bases for V and 5 bases for J; bases not matched to a gene: 10. CDR3 length: 16 residues. The DNA of the CDR3 is TGTGCCACCAGTGGTTTAGCGGGGAGGGCGGACAATGAGCAGTTCTTC. Encoded protein: CATSGLAGRADNEQFF.

This clonotype was counted ten times or more. The chain uses TRBV6-5 and TRBJ2-3, with 8 bases identical to TRBD1. This CDR3 is 18 amino acids long. The ends lost 2 bases at V and 3 bases at J; junction bases unmatched: 13. Germline V gene data show CDR1 as MNHEY and CDR2 as SVGAGI. The DNA of the CDR3 is TGTGCCAGCAGTTACCATAAACTGACAGGGGTCGGGACAGATACGCAGTATTTT. It yields the protein CASSYHKLTGVGTDTQYF.

This clonotype was detected many times. This chain joins TRBV14 and TRBJ2-1; D is perhaps TRBD2 (5 bases). CDR1 is SGHDN, CDR2 FVKESK, per germline. The V end was cut by 4 bases, the J end by 0 bases, with 13 bases between. The CDR3 extends over 16 amino acids. CDR3 nucleotides: TGTGCCAGCAGCCCTTTACTGGGGAGCTCCTACAATGAGCAGTTCTTC. This encodes CASSPLLGSSYNEQFF.

V usage is TRBV19 and J usage is TRBJ2-1, with TRBD1 matching over 7 bases. With 0 bases clipped from V and 9 bases from J, the junction kept 2 bases outside the gene matches. The CDR3 is made up of 13 amino acids. CDR1 LNHDA and CDR2 SQIVND come from the germline V gene (reference sequence). Here the CDR3 DNA reads TGTGCCAGTAGTATAGAAGGGGGCCGTGAGCAGTTCTTC. Its protein product is CASSIEGGREQFF.